This T cell receptor beta chain was sequenced during a study of cytomegalovirus exposure and HLA in healthy donors. Study-wide context: A subsequent analysis stated that the 120 or so validation repertoires were run on the same platform as the roughly 670 first-cohort repertoires.

This clone was recorded once. Using immunoSEQ multiplex PCR, the repertoire was profiled, and TCRdb retains in-frame clones only, with some absent. Here the sample spans about 68,000 clones, around 97% being singletons. The donors were part of the validation cohort of 120 or so subjects. That cohort was separate from the first cohort, which comprised fewer than 800 subjects. This TCR derives from a man between 18 and 29 years old in good health and CMV-seronegative. Input material: PBMCs.

Here the CDR3 reads CASSSPTSGSYNEQFF. CDR3 sequence (DNA): TGTGCCAGCAGTTCCCCGACTAGCGGGTCCTACAATGAGCAGTTCTTC. V and J are TRBV27 and TRBJ2-1; 10 bases are shared with TRBD2. This CDR3 spans 16 amino acids. The germline gives CDR1 MNHEY, CDR2 SMNVEV (reference sequence). Trimming took 4 bases from V and 1 from J; bases not matched to a gene: 4.